A selection of T cell receptor beta chains follows, all from one sample in a study of blood T cell repertoires in COVID-19. Assay: immunoSEQ multiplex PCR; the TCRdb copy retains only in-frame clones and omits some. Of roughly 170,000 clones in the sample, about 85% are singletons; the top ten hold about 1.2%. Sequencing used peripheral blood. The receptors shown here come from a man aged 55 to 70 who had recovered from COVID-19. CDR3s include the opening cysteine and the closing phenylalanine or tryptophan. D genes are given only for firm matches. For some rows the clone size is stated as once, few or many, or as a class when expanded; others skip it.

CDR3nt: TGCGCCAGCAGAGCGAGGACAGCGACCTACGAGCAGTACTTC
CDR3aa: CASRARTATYEQYF
j_gene: TRBJ2-7
v_gene: TRBV5-1
abundance: -
d_gene: -

CDR3nt: TGTGCCAGCAGCCAAGGGGGGACAGGAGGTATCGATAATCAGCCCCAGCATTTT
CDR3aa: CASSQGGTGGIDNQPQHF
j_gene: TRBJ1-5
v_gene: TRBV3-1/TRBV3-2
abundance: -
d_gene: TRBD1

CDR3nt: TGTGCCAGCAGTTATAGGAACACTGAAGCTTTCTTT
CDR3aa: CASSYRNTEAFF
j_gene: TRBJ1-1
v_gene: TRBV6-2/TRBV6-3
abundance: -
d_gene: -

CDR3nt: TGCGCCAGCCGACAGACGACTTTGAACACTGAAGCTTTCTTT
CDR3aa: CASRQTTLNTEAFF
j_gene: TRBJ1-1
v_gene: TRBV5-1
abundance: -
d_gene: -

CDR3nt: TGTGCCAGCAGTTACTCGAGACAGGACACGAGTGGCTACACCTTC
CDR3aa: CASSYSRQDTSGYTF
j_gene: TRBJ1-2
v_gene: TRBV6-2/TRBV6-3
abundance: -
d_gene: -

CDR3nt: TGTGCCAGCAGCCTGGGTGCGAGGGGGCTTAACGAGCAGTACTTC
CDR3aa: CASSLGARGLNEQYF
j_gene: TRBJ2-7
v_gene: TRBV3-1/TRBV3-2
abundance: once
d_gene: TRBD1

CDR3nt: TGTGCCTGGAGTGGTAAATTTGGACAGGGGGAAAATGAGCAGTTCTTC
CDR3aa: CAWSGKFGQGENEQFF
j_gene: TRBJ2-1
v_gene: TRBV30
abundance: -
d_gene: TRBD1

CDR3nt: TGTGCCAGCAGCTCGGGACAGTTGAATTCACCCCTCCACTTT
CDR3aa: CASSSGQLNSPLHF
j_gene: TRBJ1-6
v_gene: TRBV7-2
abundance: -
d_gene: TRBD1

CDR3nt: TGCAGCGTTGTCGCGGGCACAGATACGCAGTATTTT
CDR3aa: CSVVAGTDTQYF
j_gene: TRBJ2-3
v_gene: TRBV29-1
abundance: -
d_gene: -

CDR3nt: TGCGCCAGCAGCGGCGGGACTAGCGGGGGGGCTGAAGATACGCAGTATTTT
CDR3aa: CASSGGTSGGAEDTQYF
j_gene: TRBJ2-3
v_gene: TRBV5-1
abundance: once
d_gene: TRBD2

CDR3nt: TGTGCCAGCAGTGAAAGAGGCGGGGTGGGGGCAGATACGCAGTATTTT
CDR3aa: CASSERGGVGADTQYF
j_gene: TRBJ2-3
v_gene: TRBV2
abundance: once
d_gene: -

CDR3nt: TGTGCCATCAATTCAAGGGGGCAAGACGGGGAGCTGTTTTTT
CDR3aa: CAINSRGQDGELFF
j_gene: TRBJ2-2
v_gene: TRBV10-3
abundance: -
d_gene: TRBD1

CDR3nt: TGTGCCAGCAGCGGACGGACAGGAGGGAACGAGCAGTACTTC
CDR3aa: CASSGRTGGNEQYF
j_gene: TRBJ2-7
v_gene: TRBV9
abundance: -
d_gene: -

CDR3nt: TGCGCCAGCAGCTTGGAGGCGTGGAGCGGGGGGGCCTCCGAGCAGTACTTC
CDR3aa: CASSLEAWSGGASEQYF
j_gene: TRBJ2-7
v_gene: TRBV5-1
abundance: -
d_gene: TRBD2

CDR3nt: TGTGCCAGCAGGGGTGATCGGGGTAGAAACTATGGCTACACCTTC
CDR3aa: CASRGDRGRNYGYTF
j_gene: TRBJ1-2
v_gene: TRBV6-5
abundance: -
d_gene: -